One and the same sample provided the 21 T cell receptor beta chains below, sequenced in a study of chronic HIV infection and antiretroviral therapy. TCRdb re-derived calls from the 5' RACE reads in MiXCR, one entry per CDR3 protein. The sample lists tens of thousands of distinct CDR3 sequences, about 8.1% occurring once. The sample consisted of peripheral blood. The receptors come from an adult who had HIV and had not received antiretroviral therapy, or was an uninfected healthy control (not recorded which).

CDR3: CASSLGGAEAFF. CDR3 nucleotide sequence: TGTGCCAGCAGCCTGGGCGGCGCTGAAGCTTTCTTT. This chain connects TRBV7-8 to TRBJ1-1; D remains ambiguous. The CDR3 consists of 12 residues. CDR1 and CDR2 (germline): SGHVS, FQNEAQ. The ends were cut back, 5 bases at V and 6 bases at J, with 10 bases in the middle.

With regard to this clonotype: This may come from a read error, since a much larger clone is one base off. The chain combines TRBV28 with TRBJ1-5; D remains unclear. The CDR3 has 14 amino acids. Germline V lookup: CDR1 MDHEN, CDR2 SYDVKM. Between the trimmed V and J ends, which lost 3 bases and 2 bases, there was a span of 8 bases. The CDR3 sequence is CASSFWSGNQPQHF. The CDR3 coding sequence is TGTGCCAGCAGTTTTTGGAGTGGCAATCAGCCCCAGCATTTT.

This clonotype was counted between two and nine times. In DNA form, the CDR3 reads TGTGCCAGAGGGCAGTCCGGATGGCCCCAGCATTTT. Protein sequence: CARGQSGWPQHF. This chain uses TRBV21-1 with TRBJ1-5. TRBV21-1 is labeled a pseudogene. The CDR3 runs 12 residues.

The V gene is TRBV20-1, the J gene TRBJ1-5; no clear D. Germline V gene lookup returns CDR1 DFQATT and CDR2 SNEGSKA (reference sequence). This CDR3 contains 14 residues. V lost 0 bases to trimming and J lost 0 bases, with 6 bases between them. CDR3 coding DNA: TGCAGTGCTAGAGATTATCTTAGCAATCAGCCCCAGCATTTT. It is translated as CSARDYLSNQPQHF.

This clonotype showed up just a few times. This chain uses TRBV4-3 with TRBJ1-2; D is uncertain. The CDR3 consists of 14 residues. The germline V gene has CDR1 LGHNA and CDR2 YSLEER. Trimming took 0 bases from V and 7 from J, leaving 12 bases between them. In nucleotides, the CDR3 is TGCGCCAGCAGCCAAGATGCGGGAAGAAGTGGCTACACCTTC. Its protein is CASSQDAGRSGYTF.

This clonotype has at least ten counts. J is TRBJ2-7 and V is TRBV7-9; a possible D gene is TRBD2 (6 bases). The germline V gene encodes CDR1 SEHNR and CDR2 FQNEAQ (reference sequence). Between the trimmed V and J ends, which lost 1 base and 2 bases, there was a span of 15 bases. The CDR3 has 16 residues. The CDR3 DNA reads TGTGCCAGCAGCTTAGGTGGGTCGGGCGGGACCTACGAGCAGTACTTC. Protein product: CASSLGGSGGTYEQYF.

This sequence joins TRBV5-1 and TRBJ2-5, with TRBD2 as a possible D gene (5 bases). The germline V gene has CDR1 SGHRS and CDR2 YFSETQ. This CDR3 is 14 amino acids long. Trimming left V 3 bases short and J 1 base short, with 10 bases between. DNA for the CDR3: TGCGCCAGCAGCTCCAGCGGAGTCCAAGAGACCCAGTACTTC. Encoded protein: CASSSSGVQETQYF.

This sequence joins TRBV29-1 and TRBJ1-2; 7 bases align to TRBD1. CDR3 length: 13 amino acids. Trimming at V came to 5 bases and at J to 8 bases, leaving 11 bases not matched to a gene. CDR1 is SQVTM and CDR2 is ANQGSEA in the germline V gene. The CDR3 DNA is TGCAGCGTTTCGAACAGGGGATTGGAAGGCTACACCTTC. Translation: CSVSNRGLEGYTF.

The chain joins TRBV29-1 to TRBJ2-5; D is possibly TRBD1 or TRBD2 (5 bases each). The CDR3 is 12 amino acids. Germline CDR1 reads SQVTM; CDR2 reads ANQGSEA. Trimming left V 4 bases short and J 5 bases short, with 11 bases between. The CDR3 nucleotides read TGCAGCGTTGGGGGGAGATTTGAGACCCAGTACTTC. Protein product: CSVGGRFETQYF.

This clonotype was observed many times. The rearrangement joins TRBV29-1 to TRBJ2-3; no reliable D call. V was pared by 2 bases and J by 2 bases, with 8 bases between. Germline V lookup: CDR1 SQVTM, CDR2 ANQGSEA. The CDR3 sequence is 13 residues long. The CDR3 DNA reads TGCAGCGTTGAAACAGAAGACACAGATACGCAGTATTTT. This sequence encodes CSVETEDTDTQYF.

The rearrangement links TRBV4-3 to TRBJ2-7; the match to TRBD2 covers 7 bases. The CDR3 is 19 residues long. V lost 0 bases, J lost 7 bases, and 21 bases stayed unmatched. Per the germline V gene, CDR1 is LGHNA and CDR2 is YSLEER. The CDR3: CASSQDLPFGGRPTEEQYF. CDR3 coding DNA: TGCGCCAGCAGCCAAGATCTCCCTTTTGGCGGGAGACCGACAGAGGAGCAGTACTTC.

The chain is built from TRBV28 and TRBJ2-7; 8 positions match TRBD1. The CDR3 covers 12 residues. Trimming took 5 bases from V and 5 from J; bases not matched to a gene: 2. CDR1 and CDR2 (germline): MDHEN, SYDVKM. CDR3 bases: TGTGCCAGCAGTAGCAGGGGGCACGAGCAGTACTTC. Translated, it gives CASSSRGHEQYF.

The chain employs TRBV2 and TRBJ1-1; no reliable D call. CDR1 SNHLY and CDR2 FYNNEI come from the germline V gene. This CDR3 comprises 13 residues. CDR3 loop: CAPRIEGSGEAFF. CDR3 nucleotide sequence: TGTGCTCCCCGGATAGAGGGAAGTGGTGAAGCTTTCTTT.

This chain connects TRBV28 to TRBJ2-7; D not resolved. The germline V gene has CDR1 MDHEN and CDR2 SYDVKM. This CDR3 has 16 residues. With 5 bases removed from V and 0 bases from J, the gap between germline ends came to 17 bases. Here the CDR3 DNA reads TGTGCCAGCAGTACTGCCGATGGCCGCCACTCCTACGAGCAGTACTTC. Residues: CASSTADGRHSYEQYF. Based on the CDR3 plus reference TRBV28 and TRBJ2-7, the full variable domain is DVKVTQSSRYLVKRTGEKVFLECVQDMDHENMFWYRQDPGLGLRLIYFSYDVKMKEKGDIPEGYSVSREKKERFSLILESASTNQTSMYLCASSTADGRHSYEQYFGPGTRLTVT.

This clonotype was counted many times. V usage is TRBV19 and J usage is TRBJ2-1, with D unclear. Looked up from germline, CDR1 is LNHDA and CDR2 is SQIVND (reference sequence). The ends were cut back, 6 bases at V and 4 bases at J, with 10 bases in the middle. The CDR3 covers 13 residues. The CDR3 bases are TGTGCCAGTAGGTTAGACCAGTACAATGAGCAGTTCTTC. Its protein product is CASRLDQYNEQFF.

This clonotype was seen only a few times. This rearrangement joins TRBV28 to TRBJ2-7; no clear D gene. The CDR3 sequence is 17 residues long. CDR1 and CDR2 from the germline V gene are MDHEN and SYDVKM. Trimming took off 4 bases at V and 0 bases at J, with 19 bases between the two ends. CDR3 DNA: TGTGCCAGCAGTTCCACCGGGTGGAGTCGTAGCTCCTACGAGCAGTACTTC. Its translation is CASSSTGWSRSSYEQYF.

This clonotype occurred a few times. V gene TRBV5-1 combines with J gene TRBJ2-5; 7 bases map to TRBD1. With V trimmed by 3 bases and J by 1 base, 3 bases remained unmatched. Germline V gene lookup returns CDR1 SGHRS and CDR2 YFSETQ. The CDR3 covers 14 residues. This CDR3 is CASSSGTAQETQYF. In nucleotides, the CDR3 is TGCGCCAGCAGCTCCGGGACAGCCCAAGAGACCCAGTACTTC.

A few counts support this clonotype. The gene calls are TRBV28 and TRBJ1-6, with a tentative D call TRBD1 (5 bases). The length of the CDR3 is 12 residues. With 6 bases removed from V and 8 bases from J, the gap between germline ends came to 8 bases. Germline V gene lookup returns CDR1 MDHEN and CDR2 SYDVKM. CDR3 nucleotide sequence: TGTGCCAGCAGGACACAGGATTCACCCCTCCACTTT. Amino acid sequence: CASRTQDSPLHF.

The chain carries TRBV28 and TRBJ1-1; a weak D match, TRBD1 (6 bases). Trimming shortened V by 3 bases and J by 0 bases, and 14 bases separated the two germline ends. There are 16 residues in the CDR3. Germline V gives CDR1 MDHEN, CDR2 SYDVKM. CDR3 protein: CASSFQYRVMNTEAFF. The CDR3 DNA reads TGTGCCAGCAGTTTTCAATACAGGGTGATGAACACTGAAGCTTTCTTT.

This clonotype was observed many times. The chain has TRBV6-4 and TRBJ2-3; D perhaps matches TRBD1 (5 bases). Germline V gives CDR1 MRHNA, CDR2 SNTAGT. V was pared by 6 bases and J by 2 bases, with 9 bases between. CDR3 size: 13 residues. DNA for the CDR3: TGTGCCAGCAGCCGGACAAACACAGATACGCAGTATTTT. It is translated as CASSRTNTDTQYF.

The CDR3 DNA sequence: TGTGCCATCAAAACAACAGGGGATAATTCACCCCTCCACTTT. Protein: CAIKTTGDNSPLHF. This rearrangement joins TRBV10-3 to TRBJ1-6; 7 bases line up with TRBD1. Looked up from germline, CDR1 is ENHRY and CDR2 is SYGVKD. The CDR3 runs 14 residues. V shed 7 bases, J shed 5 bases, and the junction held 5 bases outside the gene matches.